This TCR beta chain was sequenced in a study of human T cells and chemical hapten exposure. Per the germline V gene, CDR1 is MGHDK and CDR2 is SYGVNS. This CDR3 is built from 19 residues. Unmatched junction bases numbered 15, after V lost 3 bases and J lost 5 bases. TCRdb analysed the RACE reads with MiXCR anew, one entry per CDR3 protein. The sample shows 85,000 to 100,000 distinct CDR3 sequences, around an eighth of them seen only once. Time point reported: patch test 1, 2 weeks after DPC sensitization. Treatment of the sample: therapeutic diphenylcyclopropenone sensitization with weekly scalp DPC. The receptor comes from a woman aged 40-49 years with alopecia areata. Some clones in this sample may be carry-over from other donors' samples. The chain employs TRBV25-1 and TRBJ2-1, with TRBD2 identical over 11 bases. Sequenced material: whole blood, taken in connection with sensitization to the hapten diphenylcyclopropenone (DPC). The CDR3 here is CASSDPPGTSGLSHNEQFF. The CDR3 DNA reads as TGTGCCAGCAGTGATCCTCCCGGGACTAGCGGACTTAGCCACAATGAGCAGTTCTTC.